This TCR beta chain appears in the sequencing data of a study of OX40 agonist ivuxolimab in advanced cancers. Background on the study: Ivuxolimab is a fully human IgG2 antibody that activates OX40 (CD134). Dose-escalation patients' cancers were hepatocellular carcinoma, melanoma, renal cell or head and neck cancer.

A remark on this clone: Its cognate antigen is unknown.

Sequenced by immunoSEQ multiplex PCR; TCRdb stores in-frame clones only, minus some. Of around 5,000 clones in the sample, 55% to 80% were seen once. Broader study findings: The antigens recognized by the expanded peripheral T cells, that is their antigen specificity, were not determined.

The origin of this receptor is an adult with an advanced solid tumor such as melanoma, head and neck, liver or kidney cancer. Sample: CD4+ or CD8+ T cells sorted from blood, taken in a trial of the OX40 agonist ivuxolimab.

DNA for the CDR3: TGCGCCAGCAGTCAACGAAAACAGGGTCCGCGCTACACCTTC. Encoded protein: CASSQRKQGPRYTF. The chain recombines TRBV23-1 with TRBJ1-2; D possibly corresponds to TRBD1 (6 bases). TRBV23-1 is an ORF, with its function uncertain. The length of the CDR3 is 14 residues. Trimming shortened V by 2 bases and J by 9 bases, and 16 bases separated the two germline ends.